This TCR beta chain was captured in a study of human T cells and chemical hapten exposure. Across the whole study: The sensitizer, 2% DPC, was used on around 2 cm by around 2 cm of upper inner arm skin. Readings were taken at 6 days from patch tests that had applied 0.01% DPC to the upper back. Patients, predominantly female, presented with alopecia areata, totalis or universalis.

Germline V CDR1 and CDR2: MDHEN, SYDVKM. The CDR3 has 14 residues. Trimming shortened V by 5 bases and J by 6 bases, and 17 bases separated the two germline ends. Points from the study as a whole: Expanded TCRs made up significantly more big CDR3 similarity clusters than controls did.

TCRdb independently ran MiXCR on the RACE reads; one entry per CDR3 protein. The sample lists fewer than 300,000 distinct CDR3 sequences; over 8% were seen once. Concerning this clonotype itself: Its target is not known.

Time point indicated: pre-sensitization, week 0. Treatment given: therapeutic diphenylcyclopropenone sensitization with weekly scalp DPC. The material sequenced was whole blood, taken in connection with sensitization to the hapten diphenylcyclopropenone (DPC). The gene calls are TRBV28 and TRBJ2-7, with D unclear. This clonotype originated in a woman aged 40-49 years with alopecia areata. Some clones in this sample may be carry-over from other donors' samples. DNA of the CDR3: TGTGCCAGCAGTCCAGGACCGGCGGTTGCCGAGCAGTACTTC. Translating it yields CASSPGPAVAEQYF.